This TCR beta chain is drawn from a study of human T cells and chemical hapten exposure. For the study at large: Patch tests of 0.01% DPC on the upper back were read at 6 days. Study findings and constraints: The donor cohort had alopecia, so its immune response may not match that of healthy people.

The sample's time point: pre-sensitization, week 0. The sample's treatment: therapeutic diphenylcyclopropenone sensitization with weekly scalp DPC. Of note for this clonotype: Its antigen is as yet unknown.

CDR1 ENHRY and CDR2 SYGVKD come from the germline V gene. J gave up 16 bases and V 6 bases, and 15 bases lay outside the gene matches. The CDR3 contains 14 residues. MiXCR, run by TCRdb on the RACE reads, gives a single entry per CDR3 protein. The repertoire includes more than 250,000 distinct CDR3 sequences, approximately 8.4% of them detected once, and 2% to 3% sits in the top ten. The sequence was obtained from a woman in her thirties or forties with alopecia areata. Some clones in this sample may be carry-over from other donors' samples. The rearrangement joins TRBV10-3 to TRBJ1-6; 7 bases align to TRBD1. The material sequenced was whole blood, taken in connection with sensitization to the hapten diphenylcyclopropenone (DPC). Here the CDR3 reads CAISPSTGPARLHF. DNA for the CDR3: TGTGCCATCAGCCCCTCGACAGGGCCCGCTAGACTCCACTTT.